The 20 T cell receptor beta chains listed next were all sequenced from one sample in a study of CD4 T cells in relation to SARS-CoV-2 and coronaviruses. CD4+ T cells from unexposed donors were obtained before the COVID-19 pandemic (2011-2018). Some clones are missing from TCRdb's copy, which holds only in-frame ones; the method was immunoSEQ multiplex PCR. The profile shows 68,000 or so clones, about 92% of them singletons. Sample: naive CD4+ T cells from PBMCs. The subset here: naive CD4+ T cells isolated by negative enrichment. These receptors all come from a human donor in good health.

This chain links TRBV2 with TRBJ2-1; D is unresolved. CDR1 and CDR2 from the germline V gene are SNHLY and FYNNEI. This CDR3 contains 11 residues. V was cut by 4 bases and J by 3 bases, with 1 base left in between. CDR3 region: CASSVYNEQFF. CDR3 nucleotide sequence: TGTGCCAGCAGTGTCTACAATGAGCAGTTCTTC.

The chain carries TRBV19 and TRBJ2-3, with 8 bases identical to TRBD1. The CDR3 is 16 residues long. Germline V lookup: CDR1 LNHDA, CDR2 SQIVND (reference sequence). Unmatched junction bases numbered 5, after V lost 1 base and J lost 2 bases. CDR3 in DNA: TGTGCCAGTAGTATAGCTTCAGGGGGCCCCACAGATACGCAGTATTTT. Translation: CASSIASGGPTDTQYF.

This clone occurred once. This rearrangement joins TRBV12-3 or TRBV12-4 to TRBJ2-5, with D unclear. Trimming took 1 base from V and 1 from J, leaving 4 bases between them. There are 13 residues in the CDR3. DNA for the CDR3: TGTGCCAGCAGTTTAGGGATCCAAGAGACCCAGTACTTC. Amino acid sequence: CASSLGIQETQYF.

The gene calls are TRBV5-6 and TRBJ2-7, with TRBD2 matching over 8 bases. Germline V gene sequence: CDR1 SGHDT, CDR2 YYEEEE. Losses at the gene ends were 3 bases for V and 3 bases for J; bases not matched to a gene: 11. This CDR3 is built from 16 residues. CDR3 region: CASSSEGSGTNYEQYF. The CDR3 DNA reads TGTGCCAGCAGCTCGGAAGGTAGCGGGACTAACTACGAGCAGTACTTC.

CDR3 in amino acids: CATSDLAVAGGPFVIYTDTQYF. The CDR3 region has the DNA TGTGCCACCAGTGATTTGGCGGTAGCGGGAGGGCCCTTCGTCATTTACACAGATACGCAGTATTTT. The chain carries TRBV24-1 and TRBJ2-3; 11 nucleotides match TRBD2. Germline V gene sequence: CDR1 KGHDR, CDR2 SFDVKD. The CDR3 contains 22 residues. Trimming at V came to 0 bases and at J to 2 bases, leaving 18 bases not matched to a gene.

The chain employs TRBV5-8 and TRBJ2-1; 11 bases are shared with TRBD2. Germline V gene data show CDR1 as SGHTS and CDR2 as YDEGEE. V dropped 4 bases and J dropped 4; count of bases not matched to a gene: 4. The CDR3 spans 15 residues. The DNA for the CDR3 is TGTGCCAGCAGCACGGGACTAGCGGTTTACAATGAGCAGTTCTTC. Translating gives CASSTGLAVYNEQFF.

The genes are TRBV20-1 and TRBJ1-4, with TRBD1 as a possible D gene (5 bases). The CDR3 is made up of 15 amino acids. The V end was cut by 3 bases, the J end by 4 bases, with 15 bases between. CDR1 and CDR2 from the germline V gene are DFQATT and SNEGSKA (reference sequence). The CDR3 DNA follows: TGCAGTGCTAGTGGGGGAGAGGGCCTTAATGAAAAACTGTTTTTT. Translating gives CSASGGEGLNEKLFF.

The chain's CDR3 is CASSLASGGANTGELFF. The CDR3 region has the DNA TGTGCCAGCAGCTTAGCTAGCGGGGGGGCGAACACCGGGGAGCTGTTTTTT. The rearrangement uses TRBV7-7 and TRBJ2-2, with 11 positions matching TRBD2. This CDR3 spans 17 amino acids. Germline-derived CDR1 and CDR2 are SSHAT and FNYEAQ (reference sequence). Losses at the gene ends were 0 bases for V and 0 bases for J; bases not matched to a gene: 0.

V and J are TRBV6-2 or TRBV6-3 and TRBJ2-3; weak D call: TRBD1 (5 bases). The germline gives CDR1 MNHEY, CDR2 SVGEGT. This CDR3 has 14 amino acids. Trimming pared 2 bases from V and 0 bases from J, leaving 6 bases between. The CDR3 here is CASSYRGSTDTQYF. CDR3 DNA: TGTGCCAGCAGTTACAGGGGTAGCACAGATACGCAGTATTTT.

This clone was counted a single time. V and J are TRBV7-2 and TRBJ1-4; D gene unclear. Trimming removed 4 bases at V and 2 bases at J, with 8 bases between. In germline, CDR1 is SGHTA, CDR2 FQGNSA. The CDR3 consists of 14 residues. DNA of the CDR3: TGTGCCAGCAGCTCGATGGCGACTAATGAAAAACTGTTTTTT. Encoded protein: CASSSMATNEKLFF. The complete variable domain, with remaining parts taken from reference TRBV7-2 and TRBJ1-4, reads GAGVSQSPSNKVTEKGKDVELRCDPISGHTALYWYRQSLGQGLEFLIYFQGNSAPDKSGLPSDRFSAERTGGSVSTLTIQRTQQEDSAVYLCASSSMATNEKLFFGSGTQLSVL.

V usage is TRBV19 and J usage is TRBJ2-3; TRBD2 agrees at 15 bases. V gave up 3 bases and J gave up 4 bases; unmatched junction bases: 2. CDR1 is LNHDA, CDR2 SQIVND, per germline (reference sequence). This CDR3 spans 16 amino acids. The CDR3 loop is CASSIRTSGRADTQYF. The CDR3 DNA sequence: TGTGCCAGTAGTATTCGGACTAGCGGGAGGGCAGATACGCAGTATTTT.

CDR3 sequence: CASRLTFDRSYEQYF. The CDR3 DNA sequence: TGTGCCAGCAGACTTACCTTCGACCGCAGCTACGAGCAGTACTTC. The rearrangement links TRBV6-5 to TRBJ2-7; the D is unclear. The CDR3 contains 15 residues. Germline V gives CDR1 MNHEY, CDR2 SVGAGI. Between the trimmed V and J ends, which lost 6 bases and 3 bases, there was a span of 18 bases.

This chain uses TRBV18 with TRBJ1-3; 8 nucleotides agree with TRBD1. Losses at the gene ends were 6 bases for V and 4 bases for J; bases not matched to a gene: 8. Per germline, CDR1 KGHSH and CDR2 LQKENI. CDR3 length: 15 amino acids. The CDR3 region has the DNA TGTGCCAGCTCGGATACGACAGGGGCCGGAAACACCATATATTTT. Encoded protein: CASSDTTGAGNTIYF.

V is TRBV18 and J is TRBJ1-1; TRBD1 matches at 7 bases. The germline V gene has CDR1 KGHSH and CDR2 LQKENI. CDR3 length equals 14 residues. V was clipped by 4 bases and J by 3 bases; unmatched bases: 5. CDR3 protein: CASSRTGVDTEAFF. CDR3 nucleotides: TGTGCCAGCTCACGAACAGGGGTTGACACTGAAGCTTTCTTT.

In this sample, this clone turned up once. V gene TRBV5-4 combines with J gene TRBJ2-3, with D unresolved. CDR3 length equals 17 residues. V gave up 0 bases and J gave up 0 bases, with 14 bases separating them. Germline lookup yields CDR1 SGHNT and CDR2 YYREEE (reference sequence). Here the CDR3 DNA reads TGTGCCAGCAGCTTGGATATGAGTAGTTCTAGCACAGATACGCAGTATTTT. This gives the protein CASSLDMSSSSTDTQYF. The full variable domain, completed using reference TRBV5-4 and TRBJ2-3, is ETGVTQSPTHLIKTRGQQVTLRCSSQSGHNTVSWYQQALGQGPQFIFQYYREEENGRGNFPPRFSGLQFPNYSSELNVNALELDDSALYLCASSLDMSSSSTDTQYFGPGTRLTVL.

This CDR3 reads CSVGDRVMETQYF. DNA for the CDR3: TGCAGCGTTGGAGACAGGGTGATGGAGACCCAGTACTTC. The V gene is TRBV29-1, the J gene TRBJ2-5; 7 bases are a match to TRBD1. Germline assignment: CDR1 SQVTM and CDR2 ANQGSEA. Germline trimming cut 4 bases from V and 5 bases from J; bases unmatched to any gene: 7. This CDR3 region has 13 residues.

V and J are TRBV5-1 and TRBJ2-7; 11 nucleotides align to TRBD1. The germline CDR1 and CDR2 sequences are SGHRS and YFSETQ. This CDR3 spans 18 amino acids. Trimming at V came to 3 bases and at J to 4 bases, leaving 15 bases not matched to a gene. The CDR3 is CASSSGTRGQGAGYEQYF. The DNA of the CDR3 is TGCGCCAGCAGCTCGGGGACCCGTGGACAGGGGGCAGGGTACGAGCAGTACTTC.

The chain links TRBV3-1 (or the pseudogene TRBV3-2) to TRBJ2-5; no reliable D call. The CDR3 consists of 15 residues. The ends were cut back, 4 bases at V and 1 base at J, with 13 bases in the middle. Germline CDR1 is LGHDT and CDR2 is YNNKEL (reference sequence). The CDR3 DNA is TGTGCCAGCAGCCCCGACACAGTAATCCAAGAGACCCAGTACTTC. This encodes CASSPDTVIQETQYF.

This rearrangement joins TRBV2 to TRBJ1-1, with D hard to call. The germline V and J ends were trimmed by 2 bases and 4 bases, with 2 bases remaining between them. Germline loops: CDR1 SNHLY, CDR2 FYNNEI. The CDR3 is 11 amino acids. CDR3 DNA: TGTGCCAGCAGTGAACCCACTGAAGCTTTCTTT. Translation: CASSEPTEAFF.

The chain recombines TRBV4-1 with TRBJ2-1; D ambiguous. The CDR3 has 16 amino acids. CDR1 MGHRA and CDR2 YSYEKL come from the germline V gene. With 3 bases removed from V and 0 bases from J, the gap between germline ends came to 12 bases. The CDR3 protein is CASSQAIGISYNEQFF. DNA for the CDR3: TGCGCCAGCAGCCAGGCGATAGGCATCTCCTACAATGAGCAGTTCTTC.